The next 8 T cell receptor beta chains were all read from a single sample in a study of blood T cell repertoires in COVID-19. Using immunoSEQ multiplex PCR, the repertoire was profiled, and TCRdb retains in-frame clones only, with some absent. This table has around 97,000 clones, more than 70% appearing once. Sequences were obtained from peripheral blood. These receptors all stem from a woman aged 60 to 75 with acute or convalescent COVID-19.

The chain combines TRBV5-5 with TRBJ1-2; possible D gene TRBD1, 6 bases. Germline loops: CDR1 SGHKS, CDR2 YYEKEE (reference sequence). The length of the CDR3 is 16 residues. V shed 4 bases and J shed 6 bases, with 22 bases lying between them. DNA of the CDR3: TGTGCCAGCAGCCTCATAACAGGGATTCTGGGGGATGGCTACACCTTC. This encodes CASSLITGILGDGYTF.

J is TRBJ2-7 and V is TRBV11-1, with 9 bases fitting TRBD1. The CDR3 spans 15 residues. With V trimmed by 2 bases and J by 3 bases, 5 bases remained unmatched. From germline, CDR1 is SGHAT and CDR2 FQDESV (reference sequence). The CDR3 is CASSLSGTGNYEQYF. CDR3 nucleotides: TGTGCCAGCAGCTTAAGTGGGACAGGGAACTACGAGCAGTACTTC.

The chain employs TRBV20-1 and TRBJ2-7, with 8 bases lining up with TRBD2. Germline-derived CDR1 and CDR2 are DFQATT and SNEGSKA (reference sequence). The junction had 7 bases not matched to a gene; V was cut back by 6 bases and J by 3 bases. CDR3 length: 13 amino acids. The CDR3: CSASSGKVYEQYF. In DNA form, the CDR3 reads TGCAGTGCAAGTAGCGGGAAAGTCTACGAGCAGTACTTC.

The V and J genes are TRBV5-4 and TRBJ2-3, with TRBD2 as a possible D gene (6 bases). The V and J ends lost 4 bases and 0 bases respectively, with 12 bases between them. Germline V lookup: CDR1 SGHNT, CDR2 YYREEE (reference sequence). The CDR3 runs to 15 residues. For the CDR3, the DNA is TGTGCCAGCAGCCCGGGAGAGGGAAGCACAGATACGCAGTATTTT. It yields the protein CASSPGEGSTDTQYF.

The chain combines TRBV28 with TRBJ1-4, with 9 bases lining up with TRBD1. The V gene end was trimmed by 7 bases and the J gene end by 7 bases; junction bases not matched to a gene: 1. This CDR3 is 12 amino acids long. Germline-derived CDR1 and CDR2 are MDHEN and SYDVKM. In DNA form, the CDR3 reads TGTGCCAGCACGACAGGGGGTGAAAAACTGTTTTTT. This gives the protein CASTTGGEKLFF.

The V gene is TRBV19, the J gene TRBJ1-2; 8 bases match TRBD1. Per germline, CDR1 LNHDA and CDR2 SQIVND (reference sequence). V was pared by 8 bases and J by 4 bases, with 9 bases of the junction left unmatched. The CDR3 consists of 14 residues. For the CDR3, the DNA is TGTGCCAGTTCTGACAGGGGTGGAGGCTATGGCTACACCTTC. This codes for CASSDRGGGYGYTF.

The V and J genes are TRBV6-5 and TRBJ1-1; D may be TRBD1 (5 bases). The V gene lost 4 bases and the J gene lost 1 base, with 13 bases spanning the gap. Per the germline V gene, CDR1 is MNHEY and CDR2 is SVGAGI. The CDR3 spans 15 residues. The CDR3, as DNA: TGTGCCAGCAGTTCCCCGGGGGGAAAGAACACTGAAGCTTTCTTT. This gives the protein CASSSPGGKNTEAFF.

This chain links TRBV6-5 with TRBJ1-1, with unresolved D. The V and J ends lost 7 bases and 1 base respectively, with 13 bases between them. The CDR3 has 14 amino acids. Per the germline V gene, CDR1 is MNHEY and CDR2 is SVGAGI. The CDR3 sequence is CASNSWQANTEAFF. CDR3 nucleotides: TGTGCCAGCAACAGTTGGCAGGCGAACACTGAAGCTTTCTTT.